This T cell receptor (beta chain) stems from a study of cytomegalovirus exposure and HLA in healthy donors. Germline values: CDR1 WSHSY, CDR2 SAAADI. The CDR3 covers 16 residues. V lost 0 bases, J lost 5 bases, and 8 bases stayed unmatched. The sample holds a few counts of this clone. Its antigen remains unknown. The PCR contained 60 Vbeta and 13 Jbeta primers. The assay was immunoSEQ multiplex PCR, and TCRdb's table has in-frame clones only and misses some. The repertoire holds about 100,000 clones, with 81% as singletons. General study points: Fewer than 20,000 TCR beta sequences were associated with HLA alleles at 0.05 false discovery rate in a later analysis. Presence/absence analyses assumed roughly uniform sequencing depth across donors. Segments of the TCR beta V type were, in most cases, productive about 87% or about 30% of the time in an earlier analysis.

The source material was PBMCs. The chain has TRBV10-2 and TRBJ2-7, with 9 positions matching TRBD1. The clonotype comes from a man aged 35 to 55 in good health and CMV-seropositive. This CDR3 reads CASSESGQGILHEQYF. DNA of the CDR3: TGCGCCAGCAGTGAGTCGGGACAGGGCATCTTACACGAGCAGTACTTC.